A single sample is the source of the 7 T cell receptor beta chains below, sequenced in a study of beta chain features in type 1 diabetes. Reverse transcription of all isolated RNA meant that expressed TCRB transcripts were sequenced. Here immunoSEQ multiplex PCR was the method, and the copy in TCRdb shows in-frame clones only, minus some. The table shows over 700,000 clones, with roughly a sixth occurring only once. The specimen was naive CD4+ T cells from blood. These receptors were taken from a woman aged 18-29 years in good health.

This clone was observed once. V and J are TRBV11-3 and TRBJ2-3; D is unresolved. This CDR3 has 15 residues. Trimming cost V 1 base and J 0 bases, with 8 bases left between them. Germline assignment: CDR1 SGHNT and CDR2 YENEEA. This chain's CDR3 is CASSLGLLSTDTQYF. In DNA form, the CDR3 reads TGTGCCAGCAGCTTAGGACTGCTTAGCACAGATACGCAGTATTTT.

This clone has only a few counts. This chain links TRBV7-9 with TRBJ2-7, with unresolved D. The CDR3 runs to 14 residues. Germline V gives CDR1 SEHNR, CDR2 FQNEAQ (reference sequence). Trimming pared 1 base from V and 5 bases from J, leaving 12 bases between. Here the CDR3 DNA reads TGTGCCAGCAGCTTAGTTGGCCCCCGGAACGAGCAGTACTTC. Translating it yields CASSLVGPRNEQYF.

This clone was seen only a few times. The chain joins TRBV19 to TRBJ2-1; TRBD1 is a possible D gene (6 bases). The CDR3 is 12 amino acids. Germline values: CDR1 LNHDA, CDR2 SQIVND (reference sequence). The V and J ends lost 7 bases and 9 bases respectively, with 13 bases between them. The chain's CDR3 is CASTRQAGEQFF. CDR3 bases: TGTGCCAGTACCCGACAGGCGGGTGAGCAGTTCTTC.

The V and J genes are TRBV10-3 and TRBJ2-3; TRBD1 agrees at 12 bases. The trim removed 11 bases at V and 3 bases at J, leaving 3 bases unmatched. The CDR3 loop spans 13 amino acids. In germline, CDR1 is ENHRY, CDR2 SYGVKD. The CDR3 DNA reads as TGTGCCGTGGGACAGGGGGCAACAGATACGCAGTATTTT. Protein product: CAVGQGATDTQYF.

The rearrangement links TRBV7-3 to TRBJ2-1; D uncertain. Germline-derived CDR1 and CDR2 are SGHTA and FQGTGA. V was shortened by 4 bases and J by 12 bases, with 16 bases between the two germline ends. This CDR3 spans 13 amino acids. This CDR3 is CASSSSAGGRQFF. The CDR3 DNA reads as TGTGCCAGCAGCTCGTCCGCCGGTGGTCGGCAGTTCTTC.

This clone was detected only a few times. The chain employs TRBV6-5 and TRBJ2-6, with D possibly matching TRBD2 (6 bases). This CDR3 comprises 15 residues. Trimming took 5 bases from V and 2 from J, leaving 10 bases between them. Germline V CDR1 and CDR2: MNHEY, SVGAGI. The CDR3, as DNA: TGTGCCAGCAGTGGGGACTTCACTGGGGCCAACGTCCTGACTTTC. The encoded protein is CASSGDFTGANVLTF.

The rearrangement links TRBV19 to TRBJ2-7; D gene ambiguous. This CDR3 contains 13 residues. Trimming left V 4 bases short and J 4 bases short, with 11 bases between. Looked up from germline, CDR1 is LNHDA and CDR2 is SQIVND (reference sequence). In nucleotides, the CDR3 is TGTGCCAGTAGTAGTGGGTTCCGGTACGAGCAGTACTTC. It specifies CASSSGFRYEQYF. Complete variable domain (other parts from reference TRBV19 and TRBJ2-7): DGGITQSPKYLFRKEGQNVTLSCEQNLNHDAMYWYRQDPGQGLRLIYYSQIVNDFQKGDIAEGYSVSREKKESFPLTVTSAQKNPTAFYLCASSSGFRYEQYFGPGTRLTVT.